This TCR beta chain emerged from a study of T-cell reconstitution after alpha-beta-depleted transplantation in children. TCRbeta library construction was performed incorporating unique molecular identifiers. TCRdb analysed the PCR reads with MiXCR anew, one entry per CDR3 protein. The sample holds about a million distinct CDR3 sequences; about 29% are singletons and the top ten take approximately 30%. A note on this clonotype: Its antigen is undetermined.

Whole-study results and caveats: Newly produced T cells mostly accounted for T-cell counts and diversity one year post-transplant.

The V end lost 4 bases, the J end lost 11 bases, and 14 bases lay between the germline ends. The germline V gene has CDR1 MNHEY and CDR2 SVGAGI. The CDR3 runs 12 residues. The receptor comes from a boy under three years old who had a stem cell transplant for SCID, so the T cells may come from the graft donor. The chain has TRBV6-5 and TRBJ1-1; D gene uncertain. The material sequenced was PBMCs, mostly from graft donor cells, taken 360 days after TCRalphabeta/CD19-depleted stem cell transplant. CDR3 sequence: CASSSPNQKAFF. The CDR3 DNA is TGTGCCAGCAGTTCCCCGAATCAAAAGGCTTTCTTT.